One T cell receptor (beta chain) is described in this entry. Its specificity is unknown. CDR3 length: 13 residues. Looked up from germline, CDR1 is GTSNPN and CDR2 is SVGIG (reference sequence). V trimming: 2 bases; J trimming: 4 bases; junction bases outside the gene matches: 2. This sample is part of a study of cytomegalovirus exposure and HLA in healthy donors. Overall study results and limits: With high specificity and sensitivity, the classifier reportedly diagnosed cytomegalovirus status. Reports state that TCR beta sequences accurately predicted most subjects' HLA-A and HLA-B alleles.

60 Vbeta and 13 Jbeta primers were used in PCR. Sequenced by immunoSEQ multiplex PCR; TCRdb stores in-frame clones only, minus some. The top ten clones hold 6.2% of a sample with over 130,000 clones, 78% of them seen once. The sequence derives from a woman aged 40 to 50 in good health and CMV-seropositive. The rearrangement links TRBV30 to TRBJ1-5, with TRBD1 identical over 7 bases. Sequencing was carried out using PBMCs. In nucleotides, the CDR3 is TGTGCCTGGAGTACCAGGGGGAATCAGCCCCAGCATTTT. This codes for CAWSTRGNQPQHF. Supplemented by reference TRBV30 and TRBJ1-5, the full variable domain reads SQTIHQWPATLVQPVGSPLSLECTVEGTSNPNLYWYRQAAGRGLQLLFYSVGIGQISSEVPQNLSASRPQDRQFILSSKKLLLSDSGFYLCAWSTRGNQPQHFGDGTRLSIL.